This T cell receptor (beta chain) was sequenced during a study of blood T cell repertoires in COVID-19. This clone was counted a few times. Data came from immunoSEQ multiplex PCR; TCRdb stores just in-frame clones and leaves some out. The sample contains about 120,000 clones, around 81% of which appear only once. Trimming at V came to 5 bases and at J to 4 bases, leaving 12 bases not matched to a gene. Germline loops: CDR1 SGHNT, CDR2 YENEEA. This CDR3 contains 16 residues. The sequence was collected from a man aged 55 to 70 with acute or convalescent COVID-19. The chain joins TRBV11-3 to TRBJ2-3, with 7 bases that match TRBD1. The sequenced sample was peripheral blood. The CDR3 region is CASSHRTGLRADTQYF. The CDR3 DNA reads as TGTGCCAGCAGCCACAGGACAGGCCTAAGGGCAGATACGCAGTATTTT.